This TCR beta chain originates from a study of T cell responses to AZD1222 COVID-19 vaccine. With regard to this clone: Its antigen is not identified.

TCRdb's table, derived via immunoSEQ multiplex PCR, lists solely in-frame clones and lacks some. Of 150,000 or so clones in the sample, around 89% were seen once. CDR1 is GTSNPN, CDR2 SVGIG, per germline (reference sequence). The CDR3 contains 14 residues. Trimming left V 0 bases short and J 3 bases short, with 9 bases between. Regarding the study as a whole: Unmutated variant regions reportedly attract nearly half of all spike-specific TCRs. Donor demographics were predominantly white British with a female majority; clonal diversity may be underestimated.

The V and J genes are TRBV30 and TRBJ1-5; D ambiguous. Here the sequenced sample was peripheral blood, taken on day 0 of AZD1222 vaccination. The sequence was collected from an adult in good health. CDR3 sequence reads: CAWSVSSDNQPQHF. CDR3 sequence (DNA): TGTGCCTGGAGTGTTAGTAGTGACAATCAGCCCCAGCATTTT. Combining the CDR3 with reference TRBV30 and TRBJ1-5 gives the whole variable domain SQTIHQWPATLVQPVGSPLSLECTVEGTSNPNLYWYRQAAGRGLQLLFYSVGIGQISSEVPQNLSASRPQDRQFILSSKKLLLSDSGFYLCAWSVSSDNQPQHFGDGTRLSIL.